One sample yielded the 24 T cell receptor beta chains listed below, sequenced in a study of T cells after posttransplantation cyclophosphamide. The method was immunoSEQ multiplex PCR; TCRdb's version includes in-frame clones alone and lacks a portion of them. Of approximately 45,000 clones listed, roughly 93% are singletons. Input material: PBMCs. These receptors were collected from a woman in her forties or fifties in good health and a related stem cell transplant donor.

For this clone: Its ends do not fully match the called genes, so a read error is possible. The identical CDR3 is also encoded by other nucleotide sequences in the sample. The rearrangement links TRBV19 to TRBJ1-6, with no clear D. Germline assignment: CDR1 LNHDA and CDR2 SQIVND (reference sequence). CDR3 length: 12 amino acids. DNA for the CDR3: TGTGCCAGTAGTATCGGGAATTCCCCCCTCCACTTT. This gives the protein CASSIGNSPLHF.

The J gene is TRBJ2-7, the V gene TRBV6-1, with 8 positions matching TRBD1. The germline V gene encodes CDR1 MNHNS and CDR2 SASEGT. The length of the CDR3 is 11 residues. The V gene end was trimmed by 11 bases and the J gene end by 4 bases; junction bases not matched to a gene: 4. CDR3 region: CAGQGTYEQYF. In nucleotides, the CDR3 is TGTGCCGGACAGGGTACTTACGAGCAGTACTTC.

V gene TRBV6-5 combines with J gene TRBJ1-6; D possibly corresponds to TRBD1 (6 bases). Germline values: CDR1 MNHEY, CDR2 SVGAGI. The V and J ends lost 2 bases and 10 bases respectively, with 15 bases between them. CDR3 length: 15 residues. In DNA, the CDR3 is TGTGCCAGCAGTTACGCGGGGGGGGGCAACTCACCCCTCCACTTT. It encodes CASSYAGGGNSPLHF.

This sequence joins TRBV5-1 and TRBJ2-6; the D is unclear. From germline, CDR1 is SGHRS and CDR2 YFSETQ. This CDR3 spans 19 amino acids. Deletions cut 2 bases from V and 0 bases from J, with 18 bases between. The CDR3 DNA reads TGCGCCAGCAGCTTCGGTTTGGGCAGTCCTGTCTCTGGGGCCAACGTCCTGACTTTC. It encodes CASSFGLGSPVSGANVLTF.

The rearrangement uses TRBV18 and TRBJ2-2, with 9 bases fitting TRBD1. The CDR3 loop spans 16 amino acids. V gave up 4 bases and J gave up 6 bases; unmatched junction bases: 9. The germline V gene has CDR1 KGHSH and CDR2 LQKENI. The CDR3 sequence is CASSQPGQGSSGELFF. DNA of the CDR3: TGTGCCAGCTCACAACCGGGACAGGGAAGTTCCGGGGAGCTGTTTTTT.

This clone has more than one count but fewer than ten. The chain joins TRBV6-5 to TRBJ1-1, with TRBD1 matching over 7 bases. The trim removed 2 bases at V and 10 bases at J, leaving 1 base unmatched. The CDR3 totals 11 residues. CDR1 MNHEY and CDR2 SVGAGI come from the germline V gene. The CDR3 region has the DNA TGTGCCAGCAGTTACCGGGACAGAGCTTTCTTT. This gives the protein CASSYRDRAFF.

The CDR3 nucleotides read TGTGCCAGTAGTATAGGAACGACGGGAAACTATGGCTACACCTTC. It specifies CASSIGTTGNYGYTF. The rearrangement uses TRBV19 and TRBJ1-2, with D unclear. The V and J ends lost 1 base and 2 bases respectively, with 11 bases between them. Germline-derived CDR1 and CDR2 are LNHDA and SQIVND (reference sequence). CDR3 length: 15 amino acids.

In its sample, this clone was seen once. The chain carries TRBV5-1 and TRBJ1-2; the D is unclear. V shed 0 bases and J shed 6 bases, with 6 bases lying between them. Germline V CDR1 and CDR2: SGHRS, YFSETQ. This CDR3 spans 12 amino acids. The CDR3 loop reads CASSLGGDGYTF. The CDR3 coding sequence is TGCGCCAGCAGCTTGGGCGGAGATGGCTACACCTTC.

The chain has TRBV19 and TRBJ2-7; D is uncertain. The CDR3 length is 11 residues. Germline lookup yields CDR1 LNHDA and CDR2 SQIVND (reference sequence). V lost 5 bases and J lost 5, with 7 bases in between. CDR3 nucleotide sequence: TGTGCCAGTAGTCTTGGCCACGAGCAGTACTTC. Residues: CASSLGHEQYF.

This clone was seen only once. J is TRBJ1-1 and V is TRBV30, with D possibly being TRBD1 (6 bases). The CDR3 runs 14 residues. CDR1 GTSNPN and CDR2 SVGIG come from the germline V gene (reference sequence). The V end lost 0 bases, the J end lost 4 bases, and 12 bases lay between the germline ends. CDR3 amino acids: CAWSVRSGVTEAFF. CDR3 coding DNA: TGTGCCTGGAGTGTACGGTCAGGGGTCACTGAAGCTTTCTTT.

The CDR3 nucleotides read TGTGCCAGCAGCTCCCAGGGCTGGGAGGTGTTTTTT. Protein product: CASSSQGWEVFF. The rearrangement links TRBV7-9 to TRBJ1-4; D may be TRBD1 (5 bases). Germline CDR1 SEHNR, CDR2 FQNEAQ (reference sequence). The CDR3 extends over 12 amino acids. Trimming stripped 4 bases from V and 15 bases from J, with 15 bases between. Full variable domain (missing parts from reference TRBV7-9 and TRBJ1-4): DTGVSQNPRHKITKRGQNVTFRCDPISEHNRLYWYRQTLGQGPEFLTYFQNEAQLEKSRLLSDRFSAERPKGSFSTLEIQRTEQGDSAMYLCASSSQGWEVFFGSGTQLSVL.

This clone was seen a single time. V is TRBV19 and J is TRBJ2-7, with 9 bases aligning to TRBD1. The V and J ends lost 5 bases and 2 bases, in that order; junction bases with no gene match: 4. Germline CDR1 LNHDA, CDR2 SQIVND (reference sequence). There are 14 residues in the CDR3. The CDR3 reads CASSYGTGTYEQYF. For the CDR3, the DNA is TGTGCCAGTAGTTACGGGACAGGGACCTACGAGCAGTACTTC.

In DNA, the CDR3 is TGTGCCAGCAGCTGGGGACAGACTCTAGGGAATGAGCAGTTCTTC. It is translated as CASSWGQTLGNEQFF. This chain joins TRBV6-5 and TRBJ2-1, with TRBD1 matching over 7 bases. The V gene end was trimmed by 6 bases and the J gene end by 7 bases; junction bases not matched to a gene: 12. This CDR3 spans 15 amino acids. CDR1 and CDR2 from the germline V gene are MNHEY and SVGAGI.

The chain employs TRBV19 and TRBJ2-7; D possibly corresponds to TRBD1 (6 bases). Germline lookup yields CDR1 LNHDA and CDR2 SQIVND (reference sequence). Trimming shortened V by 4 bases and J by 2 bases, and 12 bases separated the two germline ends. The CDR3 extends over 14 amino acids. The CDR3 sequence: CASSRSGDAYEQYF. CDR3 bases: TGTGCCAGTAGTAGGTCAGGGGATGCCTACGAGCAGTACTTC.

This clone was picked up a small number of times. The rearrangement joins TRBV11-2 to TRBJ2-7; TRBD2 aligns across 10 bases. The CDR3 covers 17 residues. The V gene end was trimmed by 0 bases and the J gene end by 3 bases; junction bases not matched to a gene: 8. Looked up from germline, CDR1 is SGHAT and CDR2 is FQNNGV. In DNA form, the CDR3 reads TGTGCCAGCAGCTTAGAGGTCCAGCGGGAGGGCCACTACGAGCAGTACTTC. This codes for CASSLEVQREGHYEQYF.

The chain combines TRBV28 with TRBJ2-7, with 8 bases lining up with TRBD1. After removal of 7 bases from V and 6 bases from J, the junction contained 14 bases not matched to a gene. The germline CDR1 and CDR2 sequences are MDHEN and SYDVKM. CDR3 length equals 15 residues. CDR3 DNA sequence: TGTGCCAGCAACCTTTATACCCAGGGGGCCTCCGAGCAGTACTTC. This gives the protein CASNLYTQGASEQYF.

The chain has TRBV19 and TRBJ2-7, with D unresolved. The V and J ends lost 3 bases and 0 bases respectively, with 9 bases between them. CDR1 is LNHDA and CDR2 is SQIVND in the germline V gene (reference sequence). The CDR3 is 14 residues long. CDR3 DNA sequence: TGTGCCAGTAGTATTAGGAGAACCTCCTACGAGCAGTACTTC. Its protein product is CASSIRRTSYEQYF.

The rearrangement links TRBV6-5 to TRBJ1-1; D gene ambiguous. CDR3 length: 13 residues. The germline CDR1 and CDR2 sequences are MNHEY and SVGAGI. The V end lost 4 bases, the J end lost 1 base, and 7 bases lay between the germline ends. The CDR3 bases are TGTGCCAGCAGTTTAAGCCAGAACACTGAAGCTTTCTTT. It is translated as CASSLSQNTEAFF.

This clone was picked up a small number of times. The chain recombines TRBV6-4 with TRBJ1-4, with a tentative D call TRBD1 (5 bases). The CDR3 runs 16 residues. The germline CDR1 and CDR2 sequences are MRHNA and SNTAGT. Trimming took off 2 bases at V and 0 bases at J, with 10 bases between the two ends. This chain's CDR3 is CASSDRTPATNEKLFF. DNA of the CDR3: TGTGCCAGCAGTGACAGGACACCGGCAACTAATGAAAAACTGTTTTTT.

This chain joins TRBV29-1 and TRBJ2-7, with 8 bases lining up with TRBD1. Germline trimming cut 1 base from V and 4 bases from J; bases unmatched to any gene: 6. CDR3 size: 14 residues. Germline V gene data show CDR1 as SQVTM and CDR2 as ANQGSEA. DNA for the CDR3: TGCAGCGTTGAAGCGGCAGGGGGCGCGTACGAGCAGTACTTC. As protein: CSVEAAGGAYEQYF.

J is TRBJ2-2 and V is TRBV6-5; 11 bases are a match to TRBD1. CDR3 length: 14 amino acids. The J segment lost 3 bases and the V segment lost 6 bases, leaving 0 bases of the junction unmatched. Germline CDR1 and CDR2: MNHEY and SVGAGI. The CDR3 nucleotides read TGTGCCAGCAGGGGACAGGGGGACACCGGGGAGCTGTTTTTT. This encodes CASRGQGDTGELFF.

In its sample, this clone was seen once. J is TRBJ2-7 and V is TRBV7-2; TRBD1 aligns across 10 bases. The CDR3 consists of 14 residues. The germline V gene has CDR1 SGHTA and CDR2 FQGNSA. The junction had 5 bases not matched to a gene; V was cut back by 4 bases and J by 5 bases. The CDR3 DNA reads TGTGCCAGCAGCTGGACAGGGGGGCAAGACGAGCAGTACTTC. Residues: CASSWTGGQDEQYF.

This clone was seen only once. V is TRBV5-4 and J is TRBJ2-1; TRBD2 matches 15 bases. V was clipped by 4 bases and J by 4 bases; unmatched bases: 3. Germline V gene sequence: CDR1 SGHNT, CDR2 YYREEE (reference sequence). This CDR3 has 16 residues. CDR3 sequence reads: CASSAGTSGRYNEQFF. The CDR3 nucleotides are TGTGCCAGCAGCGCCGGGACTAGCGGGAGGTACAATGAGCAGTTCTTC.

The rearrangement joins TRBV15 to TRBJ2-2; tentative D call: TRBD1 (6 bases). The ends were cut back, 2 bases at V and 1 base at J, with 11 bases in the middle. CDR3 size: 16 residues. Germline-derived CDR1 and CDR2 are LNHNV and YYDKDF (reference sequence). The chain's CDR3 is CATSRLGGLNTGELFF. Written as DNA, the CDR3 is TGTGCCACCAGCAGACTAGGGGGTCTGAACACCGGGGAGCTGTTTTTT.